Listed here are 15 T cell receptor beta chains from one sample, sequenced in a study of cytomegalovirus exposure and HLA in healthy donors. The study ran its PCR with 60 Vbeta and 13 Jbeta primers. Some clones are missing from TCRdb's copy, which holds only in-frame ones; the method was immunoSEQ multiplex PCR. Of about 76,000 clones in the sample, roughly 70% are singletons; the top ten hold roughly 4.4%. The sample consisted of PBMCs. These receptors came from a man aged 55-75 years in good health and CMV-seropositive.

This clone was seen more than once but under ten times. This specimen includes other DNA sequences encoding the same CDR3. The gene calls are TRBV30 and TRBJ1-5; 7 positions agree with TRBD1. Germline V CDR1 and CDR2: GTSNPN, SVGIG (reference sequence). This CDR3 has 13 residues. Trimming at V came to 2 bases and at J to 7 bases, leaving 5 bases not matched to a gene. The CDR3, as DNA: TGTGCCTGGAGTAGACAGGGAGGACAGCCCCAGCATTTT. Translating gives CAWSRQGGQPQHF.

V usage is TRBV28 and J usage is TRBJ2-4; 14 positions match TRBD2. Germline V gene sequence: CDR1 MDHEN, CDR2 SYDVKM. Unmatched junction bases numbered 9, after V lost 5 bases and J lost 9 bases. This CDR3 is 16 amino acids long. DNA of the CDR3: TGTGCCAGCAGTCTAGGGACTAGCGGGAGAAGGGGCATTCAGTACTTC. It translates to CASSLGTSGRRGIQYF.

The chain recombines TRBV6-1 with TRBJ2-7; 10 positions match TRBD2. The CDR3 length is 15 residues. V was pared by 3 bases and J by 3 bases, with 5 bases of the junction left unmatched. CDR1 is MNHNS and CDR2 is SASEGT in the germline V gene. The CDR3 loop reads CASSDLTSGFYEQYF. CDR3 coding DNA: TGTGCCAGCAGTGATTTGACTAGCGGGTTCTACGAGCAGTACTTC.

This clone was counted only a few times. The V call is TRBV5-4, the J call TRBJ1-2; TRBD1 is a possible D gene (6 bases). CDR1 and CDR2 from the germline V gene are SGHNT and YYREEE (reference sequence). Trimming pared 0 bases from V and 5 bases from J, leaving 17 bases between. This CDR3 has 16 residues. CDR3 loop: CASSLAGAAGAYGYTF. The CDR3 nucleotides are TGTGCCAGCAGCTTGGCCGGGGCCGCGGGGGCATATGGCTACACCTTC.

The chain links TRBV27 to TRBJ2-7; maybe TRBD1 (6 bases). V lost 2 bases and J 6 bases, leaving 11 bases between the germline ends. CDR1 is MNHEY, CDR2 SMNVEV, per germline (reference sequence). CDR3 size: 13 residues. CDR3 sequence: CASSLDRSAEQYF. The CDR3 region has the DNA TGTGCCAGCAGTTTAGACAGGTCGGCCGAGCAGTACTTC.

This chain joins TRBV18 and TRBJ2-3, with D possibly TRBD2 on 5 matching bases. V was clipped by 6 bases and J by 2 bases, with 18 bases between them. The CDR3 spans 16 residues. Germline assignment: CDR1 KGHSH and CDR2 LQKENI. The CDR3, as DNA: TGTGCCAGCTCGCCTAGTCGAGGGAGCGACACAGATACGCAGTATTTT. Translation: CASSPSRGSDTDTQYF.

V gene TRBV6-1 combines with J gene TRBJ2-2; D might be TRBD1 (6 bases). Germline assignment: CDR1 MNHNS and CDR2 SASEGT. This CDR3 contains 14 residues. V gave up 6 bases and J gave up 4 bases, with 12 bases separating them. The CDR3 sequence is CASSWDTRTGELFF. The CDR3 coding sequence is TGTGCCAGCAGCTGGGACACGCGCACCGGGGAGCTGTTTTTT.

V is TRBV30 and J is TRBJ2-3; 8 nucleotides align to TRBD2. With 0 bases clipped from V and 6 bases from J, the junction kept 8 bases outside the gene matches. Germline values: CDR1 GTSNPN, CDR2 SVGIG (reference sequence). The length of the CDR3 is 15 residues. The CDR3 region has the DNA TGTGCCTGGAGTGTACCCGGGGGGGCTGCTGATACGCAGTATTTT. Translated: CAWSVPGGAADTQYF.

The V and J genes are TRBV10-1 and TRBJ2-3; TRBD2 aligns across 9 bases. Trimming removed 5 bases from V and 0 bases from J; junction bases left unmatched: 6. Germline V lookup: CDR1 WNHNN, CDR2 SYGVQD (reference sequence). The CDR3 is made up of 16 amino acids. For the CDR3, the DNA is TGCGCCAGCAGTCTCGGACTAGCGAGAAGCACAGATACGCAGTATTTT. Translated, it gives CASSLGLARSTDTQYF.

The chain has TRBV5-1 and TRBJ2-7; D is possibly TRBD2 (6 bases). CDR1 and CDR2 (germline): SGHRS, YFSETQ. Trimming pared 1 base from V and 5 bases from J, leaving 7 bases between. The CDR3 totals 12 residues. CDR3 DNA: TGCGCCAGCAGCTTGCCGGGGGACGAGCAGTACTTC. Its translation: CASSLPGDEQYF.

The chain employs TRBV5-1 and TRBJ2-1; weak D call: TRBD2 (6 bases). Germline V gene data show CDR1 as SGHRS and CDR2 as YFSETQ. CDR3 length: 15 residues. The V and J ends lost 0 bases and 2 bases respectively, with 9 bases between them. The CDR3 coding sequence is TGCGCCAGCAGCTTGGCCCCTAGCGCCTACAATGAGCAGTTCTTC. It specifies CASSLAPSAYNEQFF.

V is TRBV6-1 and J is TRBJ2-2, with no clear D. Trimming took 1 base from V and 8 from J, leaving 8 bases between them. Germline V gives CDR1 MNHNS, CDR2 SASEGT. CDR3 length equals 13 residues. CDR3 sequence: CASSEGGRGELFF. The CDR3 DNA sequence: TGTGCCAGCAGTGAAGGAGGTCGGGGGGAGCTGTTTTTT.

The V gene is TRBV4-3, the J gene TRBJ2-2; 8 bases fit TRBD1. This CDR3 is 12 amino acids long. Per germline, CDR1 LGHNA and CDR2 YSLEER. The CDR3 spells CSQGADTGELFF. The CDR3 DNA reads TGCTCGCAGGGGGCGGACACCGGGGAGCTGTTTTTT.

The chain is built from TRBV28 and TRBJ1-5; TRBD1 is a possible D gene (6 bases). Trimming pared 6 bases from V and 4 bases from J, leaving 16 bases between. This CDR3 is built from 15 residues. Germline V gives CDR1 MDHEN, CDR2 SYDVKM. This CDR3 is CASRNTGFGNQPQHF. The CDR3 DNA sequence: TGTGCCAGCAGGAATACAGGGTTCGGTAATCAGCCCCAGCATTTT.

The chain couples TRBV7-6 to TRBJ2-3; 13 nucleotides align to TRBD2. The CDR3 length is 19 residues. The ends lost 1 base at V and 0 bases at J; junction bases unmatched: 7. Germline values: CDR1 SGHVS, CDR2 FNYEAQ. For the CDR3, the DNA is TGTGCCAGCAGCTTAGACGGACTAGCGGGAGCCTCTAGCACAGATACGCAGTATTTT. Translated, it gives CASSLDGLAGASSTDTQYF.